This T cell receptor beta chain was identified during a study of T cell repertoires in cytomegalovirus infection. Study-level results: HLA-C-restricted CMV clonotypes gave the most frequent clonotype in two of eight donors.

At least ten counts were recorded for this clonotype. The antigen remains unidentified. TCRdb passed the reads through MiXCR, listing each CDR3 protein once. The sample holds about 920,000 distinct CDR3 sequences, approximately 31% seen once. CDR1 SGHVS and CDR2 FNYEAQ come from the germline V gene. This CDR3 spans 11 amino acids. Trimming took 5 bases from V and 5 from J, leaving 3 bases between them. The rearrangement joins TRBV7-6 to TRBJ1-4, with D uncertain. The TCR comes from a human donor in good health (CMV status not recorded). Some clones in this sample may be carry-over from other donors' samples. Sequencing used cultured CD8+ T cells from PBMCs, obtained from culture after CMV antigen stimulation. The CDR3 DNA sequence: TGTGCCAGCAGCCAGAATGAAAAACTGTTTTTT. This gives the protein CASSQNEKLFF.